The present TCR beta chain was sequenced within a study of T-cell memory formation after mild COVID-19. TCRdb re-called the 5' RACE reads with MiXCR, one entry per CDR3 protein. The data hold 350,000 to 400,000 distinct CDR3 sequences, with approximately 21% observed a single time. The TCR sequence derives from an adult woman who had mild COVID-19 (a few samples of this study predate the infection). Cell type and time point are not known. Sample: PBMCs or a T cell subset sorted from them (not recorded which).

The CDR3 reads CASSPRQNSPLHF. The DNA for the CDR3 is TGTGCCAGCAGCCCGAGACAGAATTCACCCCTCCACTTT. This sequence joins TRBV2 and TRBJ1-6, with a possible D match to TRBD1 (5 bases). Per the germline V gene, CDR1 is SNHLY and CDR2 is FYNNEI. The CDR3 length is 13 residues. Trimming pared 6 bases from V and 7 bases from J, leaving 10 bases between.